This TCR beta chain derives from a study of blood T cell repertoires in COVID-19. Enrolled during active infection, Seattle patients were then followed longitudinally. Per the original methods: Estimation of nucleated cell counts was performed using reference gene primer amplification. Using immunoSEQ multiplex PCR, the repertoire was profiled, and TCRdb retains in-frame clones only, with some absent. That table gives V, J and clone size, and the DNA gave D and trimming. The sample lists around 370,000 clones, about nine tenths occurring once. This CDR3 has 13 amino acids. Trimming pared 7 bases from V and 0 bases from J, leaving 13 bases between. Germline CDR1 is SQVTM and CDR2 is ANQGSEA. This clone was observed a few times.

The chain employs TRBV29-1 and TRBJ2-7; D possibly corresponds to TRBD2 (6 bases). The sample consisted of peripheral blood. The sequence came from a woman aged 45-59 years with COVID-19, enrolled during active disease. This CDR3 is CSGGGGYSYEQYF. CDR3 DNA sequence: TGCAGCGGGGGAGGCGGTTACTCCTACGAGCAGTACTTC.